This TCR beta chain emerged from a study of shared clonotypes between healthy human individuals. Notes on the study in general: Naive subsets tended to show greater estimated richness than memory subsets. Lower generation probabilities were found for non-shared clonotypes than for those shared by all four donors. Several donors showed sharing of approximately 5% of naive CD4 clonotypes.

As defined, naive CD8 cells were CD45RO-negative and positively selected for CCR7, with terminally differentiated effector memory CD45RA+ cells excluded. Per the original methods: Junction-only sequences without quality scores came from ImmunoSEQ, so filtering differed. Only in-frame clones appear in the TCRdb table, and some are missing; sequencing was by immunoSEQ multiplex PCR. D and trimming come from the DNA, and the V and J calls and clone size come from that table. The repertoire includes about 550,000 clones, about 95% of them detected once, and 0.1% to 0.11% sits in the top ten. Deletions cut 4 bases from V and 2 bases from J, with 12 bases between. The CDR3 sequence is 15 residues long. Germline CDR1 and CDR2: MGHRA and YSYEKL. Remarks on this clone: The antigen remains undetermined.

The sequence derives from a woman in her twenties or thirties in good health. Sequenced: naive CD8+ T cells sorted from blood. The chain links TRBV4-1 to TRBJ1-3; tentatively, D is TRBD1 (5 bases). The CDR3 region is CASSLPGGTGNTIYF. CDR3 nucleotides: TGCGCCAGCAGCCTCCCGGGGGGAACTGGAAACACCATATATTTT.